The TCR beta chain described here comes from a study of blood T cell repertoires in COVID-19. In the study overall: From T cells, B-cell-depleted T cells, or PBMCs came the material, which was cDNA or gDNA.

Original methodology: Estimation of nucleated cell counts was performed using reference gene primer amplification. Using immunoSEQ multiplex PCR, the repertoire was profiled, and TCRdb retains in-frame clones only, with some absent. That table furnishes V, J and clone size, whereas the DNA furnished D and trimming. The data contain roughly 150,000 clones, roughly four fifths of them seen just once; the ten biggest clones take up approximately 18%. The V gene's germline CDR1 is SGHNT and CDR2 YYREEE (reference sequence). The V end lost 4 bases, the J end lost 4 bases, and 21 bases lay between the germline ends. The CDR3 contains 16 residues.

The chain has TRBV5-4 and TRBJ2-7; TRBD2 is a possible D gene (6 bases). The clonotype was recovered from an elderly woman with acute or convalescent COVID-19. The source material was peripheral blood. The CDR3 sequence is CASSLADGGSRYEQYF. Here the CDR3 DNA reads TGTGCCAGCAGCCTTGCGGACGGGGGATCCCGTTACGAGCAGTACTTC. Full variable domain (rest looked up from reference TRBV5-4 and TRBJ2-7): ETGVTQSPTHLIKTRGQQVTLRCSSQSGHNTVSWYQQALGQGPQFIFQYYREEENGRGNFPPRFSGLQFPNYSSELNVNALELDDSALYLCASSLADGGSRYEQYFGPGTRLTVT.